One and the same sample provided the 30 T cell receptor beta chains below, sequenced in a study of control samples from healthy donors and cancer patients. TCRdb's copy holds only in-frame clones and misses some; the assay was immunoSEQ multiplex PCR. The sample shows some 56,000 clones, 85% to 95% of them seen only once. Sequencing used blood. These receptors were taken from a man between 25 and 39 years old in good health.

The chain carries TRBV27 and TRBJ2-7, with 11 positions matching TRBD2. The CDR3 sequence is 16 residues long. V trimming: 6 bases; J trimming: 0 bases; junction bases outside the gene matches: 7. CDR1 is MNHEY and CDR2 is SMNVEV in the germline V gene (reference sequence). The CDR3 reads CASRPRGTSGSYEQYF. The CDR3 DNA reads TGTGCCAGCAGACCACGCGGGACTAGCGGCTCCTACGAGCAGTACTTC.

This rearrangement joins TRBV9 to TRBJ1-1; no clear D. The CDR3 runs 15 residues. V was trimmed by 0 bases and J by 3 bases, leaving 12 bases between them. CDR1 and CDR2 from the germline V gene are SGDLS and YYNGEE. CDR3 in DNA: TGTGCCAGCAGCGTAGGGGTAGGAGGGCACACTGAAGCTTTCTTT. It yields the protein CASSVGVGGHTEAFF.

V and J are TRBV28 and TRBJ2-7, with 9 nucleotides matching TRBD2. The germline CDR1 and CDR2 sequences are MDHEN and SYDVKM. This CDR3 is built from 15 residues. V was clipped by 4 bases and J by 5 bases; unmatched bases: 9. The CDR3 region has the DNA TGTGCCAGCAGTTCCTCAGCGGGAGGTGAAAACGAGCAGTACTTC. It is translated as CASSSSAGGENEQYF.

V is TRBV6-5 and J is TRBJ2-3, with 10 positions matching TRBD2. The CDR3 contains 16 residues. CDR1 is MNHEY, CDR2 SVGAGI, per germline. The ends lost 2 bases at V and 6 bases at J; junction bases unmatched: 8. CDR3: CASSYGPAGGGDTQYF. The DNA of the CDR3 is TGTGCCAGCAGTTACGGTCCAGCGGGAGGGGGGGATACGCAGTATTTT.

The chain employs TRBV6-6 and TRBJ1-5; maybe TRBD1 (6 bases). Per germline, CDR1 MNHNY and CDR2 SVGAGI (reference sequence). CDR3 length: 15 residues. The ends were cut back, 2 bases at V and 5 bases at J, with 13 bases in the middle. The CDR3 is CASSYHLGGDQPQHF. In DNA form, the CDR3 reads TGTGCCAGCAGTTACCACCTAGGGGGGGATCAGCCCCAGCATTTT.

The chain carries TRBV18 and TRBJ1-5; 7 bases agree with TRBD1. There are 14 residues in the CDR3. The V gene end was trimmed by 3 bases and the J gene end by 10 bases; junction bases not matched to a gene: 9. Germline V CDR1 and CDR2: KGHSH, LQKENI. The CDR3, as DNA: TGTGCCAGCTCACCCCAGGGGGGTCCAGGACCCCAGCATTTT. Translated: CASSPQGGPGPQHF. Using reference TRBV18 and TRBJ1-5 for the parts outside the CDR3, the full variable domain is NAGVMQNPRHLVRRRGQEARLRCSPMKGHSHVYWYRQLPEEGLKFMVYLQKENIIDESGMPKERFSAEFPKEGPSILRIQQVVRGDSAAYFCASSPQGGPGPQHFGDGTRLSIL.

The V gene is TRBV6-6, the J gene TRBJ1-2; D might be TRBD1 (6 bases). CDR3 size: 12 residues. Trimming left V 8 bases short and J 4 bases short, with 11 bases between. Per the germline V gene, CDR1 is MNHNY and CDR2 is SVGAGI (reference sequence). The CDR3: CASGWTAYGYTF. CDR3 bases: TGTGCCAGCGGATGGACAGCCTATGGCTACACCTTC.

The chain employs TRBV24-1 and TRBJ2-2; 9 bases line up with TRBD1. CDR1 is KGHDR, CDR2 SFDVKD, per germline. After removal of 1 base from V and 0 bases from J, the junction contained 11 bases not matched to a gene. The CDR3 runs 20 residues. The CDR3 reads CATSDFRSGTGSANTGELFF. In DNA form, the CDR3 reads TGTGCCACCAGTGATTTTAGGTCGGGGACAGGGTCCGCGAACACCGGGGAGCTGTTTTTT.

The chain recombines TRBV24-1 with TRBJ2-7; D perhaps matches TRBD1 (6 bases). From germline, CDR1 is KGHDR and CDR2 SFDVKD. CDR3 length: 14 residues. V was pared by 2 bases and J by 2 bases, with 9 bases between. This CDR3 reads CATSDSDRPYEQYF. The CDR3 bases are TGTGCCACCAGTGATTCCGACAGGCCCTACGAGCAGTACTTC.

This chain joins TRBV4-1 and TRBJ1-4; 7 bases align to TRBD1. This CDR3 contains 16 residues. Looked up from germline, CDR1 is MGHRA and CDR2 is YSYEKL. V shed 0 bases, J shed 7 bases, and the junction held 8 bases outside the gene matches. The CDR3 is CASSQDQWDRSEKLFF. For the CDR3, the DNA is TGCGCCAGCAGCCAAGATCAGTGGGACAGAAGTGAAAAACTGTTTTTT.

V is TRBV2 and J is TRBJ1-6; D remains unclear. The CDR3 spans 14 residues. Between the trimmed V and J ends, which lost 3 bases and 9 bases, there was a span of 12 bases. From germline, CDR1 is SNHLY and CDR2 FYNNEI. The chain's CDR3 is CASSEGNRFSPLHF. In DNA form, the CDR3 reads TGTGCCAGCAGTGAGGGAAATAGGTTTTCACCCCTCCACTTT.

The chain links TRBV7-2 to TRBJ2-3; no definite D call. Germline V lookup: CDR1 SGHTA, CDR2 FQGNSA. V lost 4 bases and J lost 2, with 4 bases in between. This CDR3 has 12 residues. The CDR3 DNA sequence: TGTGCCAGCAGCTCACACACAGATACGCAGTATTTT. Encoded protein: CASSSHTDTQYF.

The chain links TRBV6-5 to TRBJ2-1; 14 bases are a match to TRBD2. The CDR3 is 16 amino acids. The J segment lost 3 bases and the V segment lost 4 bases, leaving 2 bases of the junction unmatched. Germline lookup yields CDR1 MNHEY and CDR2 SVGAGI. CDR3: CASSWTSGRYYNEQFF. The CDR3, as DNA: TGTGCCAGCAGTTGGACTAGCGGGAGGTACTACAATGAGCAGTTCTTC.

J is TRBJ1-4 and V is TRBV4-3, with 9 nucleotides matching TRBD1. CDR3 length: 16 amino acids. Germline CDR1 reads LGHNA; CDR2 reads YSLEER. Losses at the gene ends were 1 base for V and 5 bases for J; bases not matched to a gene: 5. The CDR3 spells CASSQGGQGRNEKLFF. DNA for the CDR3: TGCGCCAGCAGCCAAGGGGGACAGGGAAGAAATGAAAAACTGTTTTTT.

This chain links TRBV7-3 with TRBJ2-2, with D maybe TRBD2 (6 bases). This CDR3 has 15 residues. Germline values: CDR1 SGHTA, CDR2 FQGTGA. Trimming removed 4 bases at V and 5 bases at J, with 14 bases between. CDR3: CASSSSVLGTGELFF. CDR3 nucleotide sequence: TGTGCCAGCAGCTCTAGCGTTCTAGGGACCGGGGAGCTGTTTTTT.

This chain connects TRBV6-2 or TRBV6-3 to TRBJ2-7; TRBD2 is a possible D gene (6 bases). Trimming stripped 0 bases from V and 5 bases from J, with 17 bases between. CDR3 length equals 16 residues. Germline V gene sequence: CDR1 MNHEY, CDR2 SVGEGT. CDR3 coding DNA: TGTGCCAGCAGTTACTCTCCGCGGGGTCCATTCCACGAGCAGTACTTC. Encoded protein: CASSYSPRGPFHEQYF.

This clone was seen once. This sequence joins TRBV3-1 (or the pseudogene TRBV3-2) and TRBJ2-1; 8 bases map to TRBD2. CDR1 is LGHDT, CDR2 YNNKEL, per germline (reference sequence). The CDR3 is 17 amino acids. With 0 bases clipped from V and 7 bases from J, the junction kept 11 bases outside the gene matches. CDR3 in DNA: TGTGCCAGCAGCCAAGATCGCACAGCGGGAGTGGGTAATGAGCAGTTCTTC. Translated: CASSQDRTAGVGNEQFF.

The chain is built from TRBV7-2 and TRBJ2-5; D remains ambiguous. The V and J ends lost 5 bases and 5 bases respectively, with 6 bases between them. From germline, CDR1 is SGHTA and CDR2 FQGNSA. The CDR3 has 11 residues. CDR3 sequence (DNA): TGTGCCAGCAGCCCCTCCGAGACCCAGTACTTC. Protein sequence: CASSPSETQYF.

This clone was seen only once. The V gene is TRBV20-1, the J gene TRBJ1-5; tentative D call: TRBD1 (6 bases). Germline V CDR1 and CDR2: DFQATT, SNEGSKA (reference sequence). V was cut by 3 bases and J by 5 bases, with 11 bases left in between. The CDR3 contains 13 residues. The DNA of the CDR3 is TGCAGTGCTAGTGCAGGGGAACATCAGCCCCAGCATTTT. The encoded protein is CSASAGEHQPQHF.

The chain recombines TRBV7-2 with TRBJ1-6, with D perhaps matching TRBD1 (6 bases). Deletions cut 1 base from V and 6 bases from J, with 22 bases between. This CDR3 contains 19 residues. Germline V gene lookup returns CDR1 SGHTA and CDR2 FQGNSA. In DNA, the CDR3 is TGTGCCAGCAGCTTAGTCGGGGGCGGAGGGGGGCAGGGTAATTCACCCCTCCACTTT. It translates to CASSLVGGGGGQGNSPLHF.

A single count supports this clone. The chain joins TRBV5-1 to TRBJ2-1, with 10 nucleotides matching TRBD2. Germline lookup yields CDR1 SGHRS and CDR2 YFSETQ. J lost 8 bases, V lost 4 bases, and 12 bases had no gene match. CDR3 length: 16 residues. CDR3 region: CASSLGVAGGRDEQFF. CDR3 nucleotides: TGCGCCAGCAGCCTGGGGGTAGCGGGAGGTCGGGATGAGCAGTTCTTC.

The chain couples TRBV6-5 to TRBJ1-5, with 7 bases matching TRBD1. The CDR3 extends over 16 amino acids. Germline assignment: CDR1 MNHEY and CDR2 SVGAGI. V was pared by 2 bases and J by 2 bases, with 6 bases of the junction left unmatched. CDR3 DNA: TGTGCCAGCAGTTACAGAGGGGGCTACGGCAATCAGCCCCAGCATTTT. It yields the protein CASSYRGGYGNQPQHF.

Here the CDR3 DNA reads TGTGCCAGCAGTAGCCTGGGTTTTGGCTACACCTTC. Its translation: CASSSLGFGYTF. The gene calls are TRBV28 and TRBJ1-2; D is uncertain. The CDR3 sequence is 12 residues long. V lost 5 bases and J lost 7, with 11 bases in between. CDR1 MDHEN and CDR2 SYDVKM come from the germline V gene.

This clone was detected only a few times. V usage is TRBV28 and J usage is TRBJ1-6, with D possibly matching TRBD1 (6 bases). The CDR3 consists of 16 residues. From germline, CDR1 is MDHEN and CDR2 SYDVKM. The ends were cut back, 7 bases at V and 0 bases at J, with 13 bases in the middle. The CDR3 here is CASIGGQSSYNSPLHF. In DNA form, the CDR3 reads TGTGCCAGCATAGGAGGACAGAGCTCCTATAATTCACCCCTCCACTTT.

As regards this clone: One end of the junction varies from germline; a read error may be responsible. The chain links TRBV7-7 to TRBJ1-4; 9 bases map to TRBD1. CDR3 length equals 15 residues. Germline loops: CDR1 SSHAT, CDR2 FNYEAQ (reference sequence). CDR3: CASSLTGTGTEKLFF. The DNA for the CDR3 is TGTGCTAGCAGCTTGACCGGGACAGGGACCGAAAAACTGTTTTTT. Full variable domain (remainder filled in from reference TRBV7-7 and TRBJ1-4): GAGVSQSPRYKVTKRGQDVTLRCDPISSHATLYWYQQALGQGPEFLTYFNYEAQPDKSGLPSDRFSAERPEGSISTLTIQRTEQRDSAMYRCASSLTGTGTEKLFFGSGTQLSVL.

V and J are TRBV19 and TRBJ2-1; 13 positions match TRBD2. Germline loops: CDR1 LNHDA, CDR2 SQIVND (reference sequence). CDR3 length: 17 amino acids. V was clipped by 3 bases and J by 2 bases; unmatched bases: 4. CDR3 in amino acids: CASSITSGRGAYNEQFF. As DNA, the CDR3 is TGTGCCAGTAGTATCACTAGCGGGAGGGGGGCCTACAATGAGCAGTTCTTC.

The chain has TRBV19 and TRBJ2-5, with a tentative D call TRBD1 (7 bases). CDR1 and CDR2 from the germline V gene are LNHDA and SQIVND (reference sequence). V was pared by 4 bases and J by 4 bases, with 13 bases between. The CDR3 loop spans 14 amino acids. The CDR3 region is CASSSGTELETQYF. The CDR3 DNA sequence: TGTGCCAGTAGTAGCGGGACAGAGCTAGAGACCCAGTACTTC.

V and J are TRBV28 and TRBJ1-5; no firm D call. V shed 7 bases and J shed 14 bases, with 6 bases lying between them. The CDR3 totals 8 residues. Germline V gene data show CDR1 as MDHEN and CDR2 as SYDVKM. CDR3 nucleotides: TGTGCCAGCACCCCGAAGCATTTT. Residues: CASTPKHF.

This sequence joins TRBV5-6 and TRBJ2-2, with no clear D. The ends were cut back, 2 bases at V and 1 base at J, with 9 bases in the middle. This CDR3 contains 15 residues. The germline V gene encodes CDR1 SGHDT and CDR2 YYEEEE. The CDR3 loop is CASSFGGRNTGELFF. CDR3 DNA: TGTGCCAGCAGCTTCGGCGGCAGGAACACCGGGGAGCTGTTTTTT.

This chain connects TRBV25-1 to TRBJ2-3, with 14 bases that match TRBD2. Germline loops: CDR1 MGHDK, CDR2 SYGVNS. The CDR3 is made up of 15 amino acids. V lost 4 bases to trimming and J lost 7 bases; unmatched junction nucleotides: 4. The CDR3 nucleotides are TGTGCCAGCAGTGCACGACTAGCGGGAGGGAATACGCAGTATTTT. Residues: CASSARLAGGNTQYF.